The TCR beta chain described here comes from a study of CD8 T cells in Susac syndrome (dated by TCRdb to between 2018 and 2020). Concerning the study at large: Repertoire sequencing was used to test whether CD8+ T cell activation and differentiation in Susac syndrome was antigen driven. CD8+ T cell repertoire clonality was compared between about a dozen healthy donors, around 14 Susac syndrome patients and 15 multiple sclerosis patients.

High-throughput TCR beta sequencing profiled peripheral blood CD8+ and CD4+ T cells from healthy donors, Susac syndrome patients and multiple sclerosis patients. The healthy donors served as controls matched for age and sex. Bulk CD8+ and CD4+ T cells were purified by magnetic negative isolation, while CD8+ TEMRA cells were enriched using FACS. Blood was drawn into EDTA tubes, processed within 24 hours, and PBMCs were isolated by density gradient centrifugation. PBMCs intended for TCR sequencing were cryopreserved in liquid nitrogen and were subsequently thawed in a 37 degrees C water bath. The sorted or isolated CD4+, CD8+ and CD8+ TEMRA cells reached a purity of at least 90%. A remark on this clonotype: Which antigen it targets is not known. The input lacks base qualities; no much larger clone sits a single base away.

Overall results and qualifications from the work: The TCR sequencing and HLA analysis was acknowledged to have included a relatively small number of individuals.

The junction shows trimming of 6 bases on V and 5 bases on J, plus 17 bases between the germline ends. The CDR3 has 15 amino acids, counting the end cysteine and phenylalanine. Only the CDR3 DNA is retained, 45 bases long and in frame from the first base. RNA was extracted using the RNeasy kit, and about 0.45 to 1 microgram was reverse transcribed with random hexamers. The immunoSEQ multiplex PCR assay, covering 54 Vbeta and 13 Jbeta segments, was used to amplify TCR beta CDR3 regions. To correct PCR amplification bias, a synthetic template baseline was used for both primer optimization and computational correction. In the source study's methods: Reads were annotated to V, D and J genes according to IMGT and were analyzed with immunoSEQ Analyzer, with only productive sequences retained. Clonality was calculated as one minus the Shannon entropy normalized by log2 of the number of productive unique sequences. For each patient and control, public and private clones were evaluated within the 100 most prevalent clones. A clone was defined as Susac-specific if it was absent from the healthy and MS cohorts, from over 1,000 published viral clones and from other ImmuneACCESS disease sequences. TCRdb itself trimmed the public reads at Q25 with fastp, ran MiXCR and retained productive beta chains. For every CDR3 protein sequence, its rows merge into one entry that carries the most common genes and DNA. The V and J calls reflect TCRdb's pipeline rather than the authors' work. This sample comprises about 69,000 distinct CDR3 sequences, 95% of them detected only once. The ten largest clones add up to 0.24% of the sample.

The sequenced material came from CD8+ T cells from PBMCs. The chain is made from TRBV12-3 or TRBV12-4 and TRBJ1-3; the D gene is not confidently resolved. The sequence was obtained from a human donor in good health. The DNA is TGTGCCAGCAGCCCCGCGTCAGTGAATCGAAACACCATATATTTT. Its coded protein is CASSPASVNRNTIYF.